The present TCR beta chain was sequenced within a study of neurological immune-mediated disorders. At the level of the study: Relapsing-remitting disease was seen in about 90% of the roughly 35 multiple sclerosis patients, and secondary progressive disease was seen in 3. Study outcomes and limitations: Private repertoires in all groups were suggested, as expanded clones shared no CDR3 amino acid sequences across subjects.

By 5'RACE with 10-nucleotide random UMIs, the cDNA was made. TCRdb recomputed calls from the 5' RACE reads with MiXCR, one row per CDR3 protein. The sample shows 87,000 or so distinct CDR3 sequences, roughly 3.3% of them seen only once. This clonotype has ten or more counts. What it binds is not known. The CDR3 extends over 13 amino acids. Germline CDR1 reads KGHSH; CDR2 reads LQKENI. V was cut by 2 bases and J by 5 bases, with 8 bases left in between. Input material: PBMCs. The genes are TRBV18 and TRBJ2-3; unclear D gene. The clonotype originates from a woman in her forties or fifties with multiple sclerosis. CDR3 nucleotides: TGTGCCAGCTCACCAGGGGTCAGAGATACGCAGTATTTT. Translating gives CASSPGVRDTQYF.